The rows below give T cell receptor beta chains drawn from one sample of a study of blood T cells in healthy people across ages. TCRdb processed the 5' RACE reads anew with MiXCR; each CDR3 protein has one entry. The sample contains approximately 790,000 distinct CDR3 sequences, roughly 60% of which appear only once. Specimen: blood. These receptors were obtained from a man aged 25-45 years in good health. Both conserved end residues are trimmed from each CDR3.

TRBJ2-3 | TRBV4-3 | 12 | ASSRGWNSDTQY
TRBJ1-5 | TRBV4-2 | 16 | ASSQRDRVEWGNQPQH
TRBJ2-3 | TRBV7-2 | 12 | ASSPSAQPDTQY
TRBJ2-1 | TRBV7-3 | 10 | ASSLQRGEQF
TRBJ1-1 | TRBV6-1 | 13 | ASTSPRVRRTEAF
TRBJ1-2 | TRBV9 | 14 | ASSGEGTAGPYGYT
TRBJ2-4 | TRBV6-5 | 13 | ASSYSMRYPNIQY
TRBJ1-2 | TRBV4-3 | 14 | ASSPHPPADNYGYT
. | TRBV7-2 | 15 | ASSLEGQGAKFYEQY
TRBJ2-1 | TRBV20-1 | 10 | SAVPQYNEQF
TRBJ2-3 | TRBV3-1 | 17 | ASSVAPGLRGWFADTQY
TRBJ2-3 | TRBV20-1 | 11 | SVGGHSLDTQY
TRBJ2-3 | TRBV29-1 | 12 | SVAAAVRLDTQY
TRBJ2-7 | TRBV20-1 | 14 | SAPGGKAGAVYEQY
TRBJ2-7 | TRBV9 | 13 | ASSAPDRNGYEQY
TRBJ2-3 | TRBV4-3 | 14 | ASSQDPVTLADTQY
TRBJ2-1 | TRBV4-3 | 17 | ASSQRPGLAGGSSNEQF
TRBJ1-5 | TRBV15 | 13 | ATSRDQGANQPQH
TRBJ1-5 | TRBV29-1 | 11 | SVEDSMDQPQH
TRBJ2-5 | TRBV29-1 | 12 | SVLDRYPQETQY
TRBJ1-2 | TRBV20-1 | 11 | SAREFSQGGYT
. | TRBV4-2 | 13 | VSSAQRGGRYEQY
TRBJ2-7 | TRBV27 | 11 | ASSVGLTYEQY
TRBJ2-1 | TRBV7-2 | 13 | ASSLMRGSYNEQF
TRBJ2-3 | TRBV20-1 | 13 | SARVSSGGADTQY
TRBJ1-2 | TRBV3-1 | 11 | ASSQARTGGYT
TRBJ1-4 | TRBV4-3 | 14 | ASSEGTGVGNEKLF
TRBJ1-2 | TRBV27 | 11 | ASSPNGPTGYT
TRBJ1-5 | TRBV12-3/TRBV12-4 | 12 | ASSFFPSNQPQH
TRBJ2-7 | TRBV5-6 | 14 | ASSLYANNAGIEQY
TRBJ2-7 | TRBV18 | 12 | ASSPSGEVAEQY
TRBJ2-5 | TRBV27 | 13 | ASRSSGGAWETQY
. | TRBV3-1 | 14 | ASSQGGTQRRETQY
TRBJ1-2 | TRBV6-5 | 10 | ASSPPEGGYT
TRBJ2-1 | TRBV12-3/TRBV12-4 | 12 | ASSLEGGINEQF
TRBJ2-3 | TRBV9 | 14 | ASSAYIRGGTDTQY
TRBJ2-3 | TRBV7-9 | 14 | ASTTASGGFTDTQY
TRBJ1-1 | TRBV7-2 | 11 | ASSQGRAIKAF
TRBJ1-5 | TRBV5-1 | 13 | ASSLQGANNQPQH